This T cell receptor (beta chain) emerged from a study of T cells in Graves' hyperthyroidism and ophthalmopathy. The CDR3 regions of TCR beta were amplified from RNA transcripts. The HTBI primer set served for first-round RT-PCR of the TCR CDR3. MiXCR, run by TCRdb on the multiplex PCR reads, gives a single entry per CDR3 protein. The sample has hundreds of thousands of distinct CDR3 sequences; about 16% are singletons. This clonotype was counted ten times or more. The CDR3 is made up of 14 amino acids. Trimming cost V 3 bases and J 5 bases; bases outside gene matches: 10. Germline lookup yields CDR1 DFQATT and CDR2 SNEGSKA (reference sequence).

J is TRBJ2-7 and V is TRBV20-1; 7 bases agree with TRBD2. The receptor's source is a woman in her 30s with Graves' hyperthyroidism. The sample taken for sequencing was blood. CDR3 DNA sequence: TGCAGTGCTAGGACGTGGGAGGGCCGTGACGAGCAGTACTTC. It specifies CSARTWEGRDEQYF.